This T cell receptor (beta chain) was sequenced for a study of T cells in Graves' hyperthyroidism and ophthalmopathy. Study outcomes and limitations: With a median lead of around 6.7 months before onset, the model predicted ophthalmopathy.

Cells are PBMCs isolated from more than 8.5 ml of fresh blood. The investigators amplified TCR beta CDR3 regions from RNA transcripts. The HTBI primer set was used in a first-round RT-PCR of the TCR CDR3. TCRdb ran MiXCR on the multiplex PCR reads and lists one entry per CDR3 protein. The repertoire has hundreds of thousands of distinct CDR3 sequences, around 15% of them found once; the top ten carry roughly a tenth. V dropped 7 bases and J dropped 10 bases, with 17 bases sitting between them. This CDR3 has 13 amino acids. Germline-derived CDR1 and CDR2 are LNHDA and SQIVND (reference sequence). On this clonotype itself: Its antigen is still unknown.

This sequence joins TRBV19 and TRBJ2-1, with a tentative D call TRBD2 (5 bases). Sequenced sample: blood. The TCR was taken from a woman between 18 and 30 years old with Graves' hyperthyroidism. This CDR3 reads CASTNRGSGEQFF. CDR3 DNA sequence: TGTGCCAGTACTAATAGAGGGAGCGGCGAGCAGTTCTTC.